A few counts support the clone carrying this T cell receptor (beta chain). Its matching antigen is unknown. Deletions cut 3 bases from V and 0 bases from J, with 4 bases between. CDR1 and CDR2 (germline): SQVTM, ANQGSEA. The CDR3 covers 12 residues. The data are from a study of OX40 agonist ivuxolimab in advanced cancers. Sequencing was performed with immunoSEQ multiplex PCR; in TCRdb, only in-frame clones are kept and a portion is missing. The sample lists about 100,000 clones, roughly 93% occurring once. Whole-study findings and limits: No determination was made of the antigen specificity of the expanded peripheral T cells. Several nonresponders also turned out to have low normalized T-cell clonal expansion. Averaging showed that CD8+ T cells had more expanded clones than CD4+ did.

This receptor was identified in an adult with an advanced solid tumor such as melanoma, head and neck, liver or kidney cancer. The sample consisted of CD4+ or CD8+ T cells sorted from blood, taken in a trial of the OX40 agonist ivuxolimab. The rearrangement joins TRBV29-1 to TRBJ2-3; D uncertain. The CDR3 reads CSVEQSTDTQYF. Written as DNA, the CDR3 is TGCAGCGTTGAGCAGAGCACAGATACGCAGTATTTT.